This entry lists 23 T cell receptor beta chains sequenced from one sample in a study of beta chain features in type 1 diabetes. Sequenced material consisted of expressed TCRB transcripts (all of the isolated RNA was reverse transcribed). The assay was immunoSEQ multiplex PCR, and TCRdb's table has in-frame clones only and misses some. The table lists 450,000 to 550,000 clones, about 29% of them singletons. The sequenced sample was naive CD4+ T cells from blood. Receptors were obtained from a man younger than 35 in good health.

The chain joins TRBV30 to TRBJ1-1; D call uncertain. The CDR3 is made up of 10 amino acids. V was pared by 2 bases and J by 11 bases, with 9 bases between. CDR1 and CDR2 from the germline V gene are GTSNPN and SVGIG (reference sequence). In nucleotides, the CDR3 is TGTGCCTGGAGTCGACCGACGGCTTTCTTT. It specifies CAWSRPTAFF.

The rearrangement joins TRBV28 to TRBJ1-2; D gene unclear. The CDR3 has 13 amino acids. Trimming removed 7 bases from V and 3 bases from J, with 12 bases in between. Germline values: CDR1 MDHEN, CDR2 SYDVKM. The CDR3 reads CASTAPGHYGYTF. The DNA for the CDR3 is TGTGCCAGCACCGCTCCTGGGCACTATGGCTACACCTTC.

The rearrangement joins TRBV9 to TRBJ2-5; TRBD2 is a possible D gene (5 bases). Germline CDR1 SGDLS, CDR2 YYNGEE. CDR3 length: 14 residues. V lost 3 bases to trimming and J lost 4 bases, with 13 bases between them. The CDR3 loop is CASSALGSGETQYF. The CDR3 DNA follows: TGTGCCAGCAGCGCACTAGGTTCCGGAGAGACCCAGTACTTC.

This clone appeared a few times. The genes are TRBV29-1 and TRBJ2-7, with no clear D. Between the trimmed V and J ends, which lost 5 bases and 6 bases, there was a span of 8 bases. Germline V gene lookup returns CDR1 SQVTM and CDR2 ANQGSEA. The CDR3 is made up of 10 amino acids. The CDR3 region has the DNA TGCAGCGTTTCCTCTGGCGAGCAGTACTTC. Protein sequence: CSVSSGEQYF.

In this sample, this clone turned up a few times. V gene TRBV15 combines with J gene TRBJ2-5, with D perhaps TRBD1 (7 bases). V lost 4 bases and J lost 2, with 20 bases in between. CDR1 and CDR2 from the germline V gene are LNHNV and YYDKDF (reference sequence). The CDR3 runs 17 residues. In nucleotides, the CDR3 is TGTGCCACCAGCATCCCGGCAGGGGGAGGAGGGCAAGAGACCCAGTACTTC. Translated, it gives CATSIPAGGGGQETQYF.

This clone was detected a few times. The chain is built from TRBV4-3 and TRBJ2-2; D remains unclear. The length of the CDR3 is 13 residues. The ends were cut back, 0 bases at V and 6 bases at J, with 5 bases in the middle. Per germline, CDR1 LGHNA and CDR2 YSLEER. The CDR3 is CASSQDISGELFF. The CDR3 DNA is TGCGCCAGCAGCCAAGATATTTCCGGGGAGCTGTTTTTT.

The V gene is TRBV7-9, the J gene TRBJ2-5; D may be TRBD1 (6 bases). Germline V gene data show CDR1 as SEHNR and CDR2 as FQNEAQ (reference sequence). V was cut by 2 bases and J by 4 bases, with 8 bases left in between. CDR3 size: 13 residues. Written as DNA, the CDR3 is TGTGCCAGCAGCTTATCAGGGGTAGAGACCCAGTACTTC. Protein sequence: CASSLSGVETQYF.

This clone has only a few counts. The CDR3 region has the DNA TGTGCCAGCAGCGTAGGATTCAAGACTTCAAGCTCCTACAATGAGCAGTTCTTC. Its protein product is CASSVGFKTSSSYNEQFF. The chain has TRBV9 and TRBJ2-1; no reliable D call. The germline V gene has CDR1 SGDLS and CDR2 YYNGEE. The CDR3 is made up of 18 amino acids. The V gene lost 0 bases and the J gene lost 0 bases, with 16 bases spanning the gap.

This CDR3 reads CAISESTVSTDTQYF. CDR3 nucleotides: TGTGCCATCAGTGAGTCTACAGTCAGCACAGATACGCAGTATTTT. This chain uses TRBV10-3 with TRBJ2-3; D call uncertain. In germline, CDR1 is ENHRY, CDR2 SYGVKD. The CDR3 is 15 residues long. The V end was cut by 0 bases, the J end by 0 bases, with 7 bases between.

V is TRBV9 and J is TRBJ2-1; 13 positions match TRBD2. The CDR3 covers 17 residues. The trim removed 4 bases at V and 7 bases at J, leaving 11 bases unmatched. CDR1 SGDLS and CDR2 YYNGEE come from the germline V gene. CDR3 protein: CASSFRTSGGLGNEQFF. CDR3 in DNA: TGTGCCAGCAGCTTCCGGACTAGCGGGGGCCTTGGTAATGAGCAGTTCTTC.

The J gene is TRBJ2-1, the V gene TRBV7-2; maybe TRBD2 (5 bases). Trimming removed 3 bases from V and 8 bases from J, with 17 bases in between. The CDR3 length is 15 residues. From germline, CDR1 is SGHTA and CDR2 FQGNSA. The CDR3 DNA follows: TGTGCCAGCAGCTTGTTCGGCGGGTTGTTGGATGAGCAGTTCTTC. Its protein product is CASSLFGGLLDEQFF.

The CDR3 loop reads CASSVTSGTYQETQYF. The CDR3 DNA is TGTGCCAGCAGCGTAACTAGCGGGACGTACCAAGAGACCCAGTACTTC. The rearrangement joins TRBV9 to TRBJ2-5; 10 nucleotides align to TRBD2. Germline V gene sequence: CDR1 SGDLS, CDR2 YYNGEE. With 1 base clipped from V and 0 bases from J, the junction kept 3 bases outside the gene matches. This CDR3 comprises 16 residues.

On this clone: This CDR3 is also generated by other DNA sequences in the sample. The J gene is TRBJ2-5, the V gene TRBV30, with TRBD2 as a possible D gene (5 bases). Germline V CDR1 and CDR2: GTSNPN, SVGIG (reference sequence). The CDR3 extends over 13 amino acids. V was trimmed by 1 base and J by 1 base, leaving 7 bases between them. The CDR3 loop reads CAWSGGLQETQYF. CDR3 DNA: TGTGCCTGGAGTGGTGGACTCCAAGAGACCCAGTACTTC.

This rearrangement joins TRBV29-1 to TRBJ2-2; the D gene is possibly TRBD2 (6 bases). Trimming left V 7 bases short and J 5 bases short, with 11 bases between. CDR1 and CDR2 (germline): SQVTM, ANQGSEA. The CDR3 sequence is 12 residues long. CDR3 sequence (DNA): TGCAGCGCAGGGACTTCTACCGGGGAGCTGTTTTTT. This translates into CSAGTSTGELFF.

V gene TRBV30 combines with J gene TRBJ2-1; D is ambiguous. Germline CDR1 and CDR2: GTSNPN and SVGIG (reference sequence). V was trimmed by 8 bases and J by 9 bases, leaving 11 bases between them. The CDR3 consists of 10 residues. This CDR3 reads CAHFSVEQFF. CDR3 DNA: TGTGCCCATTTTTCCGTTGAGCAGTTCTTC.

The chain combines TRBV4-3 with TRBJ2-1, with 15 bases aligning to TRBD2. Germline V gene lookup returns CDR1 LGHNA and CDR2 YSLEER. After removal of 4 bases from V and 7 bases from J, the junction contained 2 bases not matched to a gene. This CDR3 spans 15 amino acids. CDR3 amino acids: CASSRTSGRANEQFF. CDR3 nucleotide sequence: TGCGCCAGCAGCCGGACTAGCGGGAGGGCAAATGAGCAGTTCTTC.

This clone came up a few times. This sequence joins TRBV4-2 and TRBJ1-2; 10 positions match TRBD1. Per the germline V gene, CDR1 is LGHNA and CDR2 is YNFKEQ. The CDR3 consists of 15 residues. Germline trimming cut 2 bases from V and 6 bases from J; bases unmatched to any gene: 6. The CDR3 sequence: CASSQPTGGKNGYTF. CDR3 in DNA: TGTGCCAGCAGCCAACCGACAGGGGGCAAAAATGGCTACACCTTC.

Only a few counts were recorded for this clone. The DNA of the CDR3 is TGTGCCAGCAGCCTAGGGTATATGTCAGAGACCCAGTACTTC. Its translation is CASSLGYMSETQYF. The V gene is TRBV6-5, the J gene TRBJ2-5; D not resolved. Germline CDR1 and CDR2: MNHEY and SVGAGI. The CDR3 consists of 14 residues. V lost 6 bases and J lost 4, with 15 bases in between.

The rearrangement joins TRBV29-1 to TRBJ2-7, with D possibly TRBD1 on 5 matching bases. Germline V gene data show CDR1 as SQVTM and CDR2 as ANQGSEA. The CDR3 covers 12 residues. Trimming took 7 bases from V and 2 from J, leaving 12 bases between them. Written as DNA, the CDR3 is TGCAGCGACGCCAGGGTGCCCTACGAGCAGTACTTC. It specifies CSDARVPYEQYF.

The chain employs TRBV7-2 and TRBJ2-3, with a tentative D call TRBD2 (6 bases). The ends were cut back, 3 bases at V and 3 bases at J, with 19 bases in the middle. The CDR3 spans 17 residues. Germline V gene data show CDR1 as SGHTA and CDR2 as FQGNSA. CDR3 loop: CASSLRLGGRATDTQYF. CDR3 in DNA: TGTGCCAGCAGCTTGCGCCTGGGGGGAAGGGCAACAGATACGCAGTATTTT.

CDR3 sequence: CAWSVKLNTEAFF. In DNA, the CDR3 is TGTGCCTGGAGTGTAAAGCTGAACACTGAAGCTTTCTTT. The J gene is TRBJ1-1, the V gene TRBV30, with no clear D. The CDR3 totals 13 residues. With 0 bases removed from V and 0 bases from J, the gap between germline ends came to 5 bases. CDR1 GTSNPN and CDR2 SVGIG come from the germline V gene (reference sequence).

The rearrangement links TRBV29-1 to TRBJ1-3; the D is unclear. V lost 0 bases and J lost 4, with 16 bases in between. The CDR3 is made up of 16 amino acids. Germline CDR1 reads SQVTM; CDR2 reads ANQGSEA. The CDR3 sequence is CSVEDPSPPLGNTIYF. The CDR3 coding sequence is TGCAGCGTTGAAGATCCGTCACCCCCGTTGGGAAACACCATATATTTT.

CDR3 protein: CASRESGWREDEQYF. CDR3 bases: TGTGCCAGCAGGGAATCGGGGTGGCGGGAGGACGAGCAGTACTTC. The V gene is TRBV7-9, the J gene TRBJ2-7; 8 bases agree with TRBD2. V was clipped by 6 bases and J by 5 bases; unmatched bases: 12. The CDR3 is 15 amino acids. Per germline, CDR1 SEHNR and CDR2 FQNEAQ (reference sequence).